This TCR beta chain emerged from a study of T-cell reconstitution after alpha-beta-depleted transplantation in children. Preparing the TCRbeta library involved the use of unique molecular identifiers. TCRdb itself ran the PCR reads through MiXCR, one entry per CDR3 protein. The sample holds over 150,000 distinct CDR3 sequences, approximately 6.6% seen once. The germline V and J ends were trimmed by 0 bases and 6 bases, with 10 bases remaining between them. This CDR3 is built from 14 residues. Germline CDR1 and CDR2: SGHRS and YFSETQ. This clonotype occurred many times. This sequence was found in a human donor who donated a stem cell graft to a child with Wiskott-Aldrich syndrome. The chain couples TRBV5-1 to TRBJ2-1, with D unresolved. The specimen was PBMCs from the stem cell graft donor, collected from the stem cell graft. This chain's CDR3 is CASSLEVIANEQFF. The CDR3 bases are TGCGCCAGCAGCTTGGAGGTCATCGCCAATGAGCAGTTCTTC.